This T cell receptor (beta chain) was profiled in a study of blood T cell repertoires in COVID-19. Study details: COVID-19 samples from acute and convalescent phases originated in the United States, Italy and Spain. Nucleic acid was either cDNA or gDNA, and it came from T cells, B-cell-depleted T cells, or PBMCs.

This clone has more than one count but fewer than ten. Trimming took 7 bases from V and 7 from J, leaving 17 bases between them. The CDR3 has 15 residues. Germline CDR1 and CDR2: LNHDA and SQIVND (reference sequence). Enrolment of Seattle patients took place during active infection, and they were followed longitudinally. Repertoires were generated with immunoSEQ multiplex PCR, while TCRdb's copy carries only in-frame clones and drops some. The profile shows 140,000 or so clones, 70% to 80% of them singletons. The chain links TRBV19 to TRBJ1-6, with D possibly matching TRBD1 (5 bases). This TCR was sampled from a woman aged 65 to 85 with COVID-19, enrolled during active disease. What was sequenced was peripheral blood. For the CDR3, the DNA is TGTGCCAGTACAAAGGACGGGGGTTTCAATTCACCCCTCCACTTT. This translates into CASTKDGGFNSPLHF.